This TCR beta chain emerged from a study of cytomegalovirus exposure and HLA in healthy donors. Study conclusions and caveats: With high specificity and sensitivity, the classifier reportedly diagnosed cytomegalovirus status. Specific recognition of CMV antigens was confirmed in vitro for a few chains (all CMV-associated). The tendency of first-cohort TCR clusters to co-occur in the 120 or so validation repertoires was identified by a subsequent analysis.

Assay used: immunoSEQ multiplex PCR; TCRdb lists only in-frame clones, some missing. Among fewer than 250,000 clones listed, 86% were seen once. The donors were members of the roughly 120-subject validation cohort (separate from the approximately 670-subject first cohort). The CDR3 runs 13 residues. Germline V lookup: CDR1 SEHNR, CDR2 FQNEAQ (reference sequence). Trimming took off 2 bases at V and 8 bases at J, with 9 bases between the two ends. Note on this clone: Its antigen is currently unknown.

V usage is TRBV7-9 and J usage is TRBJ1-4; no definite D call. Sequencing was carried out using PBMCs. The sequence came from a woman between 18 and 29 years old in good health and CMV-seronegative. The CDR3 reads CASSLSGSEKLFF. The CDR3 DNA reads TGTGCCAGCAGCTTAAGCGGAAGCGAAAAACTGTTTTTT.